This record covers a single TCR beta chain. The data are from a study of shared T cell receptors in the human thymus. Using immunoSEQ multiplex PCR, the repertoire was profiled, and TCRdb retains in-frame clones only, with some absent. The sample carries tens of thousands of clones, 90% to 95% recorded once. Sequencing was carried out using thymocytes. This TCR was sampled from a human donor.

The CDR3 is CASSVGASTENTGELFF. The CDR3 DNA follows: TGTGCCAGCAGCGTAGGGGCTAGCACAGAAAACACCGGGGAGCTGTTTTTT. The chain employs TRBV9 and TRBJ2-2; possible D gene TRBD2, 5 bases. V lost 0 bases and J 2 bases, leaving 14 bases between the germline ends. CDR1 is SGDLS, CDR2 YYNGEE, per germline. CDR3 size: 17 residues.